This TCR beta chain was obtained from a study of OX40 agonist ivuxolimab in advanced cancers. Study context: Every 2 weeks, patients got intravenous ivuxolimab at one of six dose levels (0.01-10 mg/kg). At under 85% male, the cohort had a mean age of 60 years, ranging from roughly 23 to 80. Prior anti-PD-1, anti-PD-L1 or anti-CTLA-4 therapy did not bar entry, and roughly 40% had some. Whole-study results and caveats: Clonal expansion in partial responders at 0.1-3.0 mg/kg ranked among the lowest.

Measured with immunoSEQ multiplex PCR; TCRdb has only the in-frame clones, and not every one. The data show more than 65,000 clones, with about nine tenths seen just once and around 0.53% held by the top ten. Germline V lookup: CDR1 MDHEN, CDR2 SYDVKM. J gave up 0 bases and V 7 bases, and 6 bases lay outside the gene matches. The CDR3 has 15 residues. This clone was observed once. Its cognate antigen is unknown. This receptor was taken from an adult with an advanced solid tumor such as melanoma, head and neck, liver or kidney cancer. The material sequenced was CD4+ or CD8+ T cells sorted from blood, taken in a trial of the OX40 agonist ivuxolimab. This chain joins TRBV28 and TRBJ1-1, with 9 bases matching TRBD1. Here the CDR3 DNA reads TGTGCCAGCACCGGACAGGGGACCATGAACACTGAAGCTTTCTTT. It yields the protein CASTGQGTMNTEAFF. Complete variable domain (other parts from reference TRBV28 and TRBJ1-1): DVKVTQSSRYLVKRTGEKVFLECVQDMDHENMFWYRQDPGLGLRLIYFSYDVKMKEKGDIPEGYSVSREKKERFSLILESASTNQTSMYLCASTGQGTMNTEAFFGQGTRLTVV.